The following is a T cell receptor (beta chain) sequence with its context. The antigen is undetermined. The record originates from a study of shared clonotypes between healthy human individuals. Study results and limitations: In contrast to clonotypes shared by all four donors, non-shared clonotypes had lower generation probabilities.

The CDR3 is 14 residues long. J was trimmed by 2 bases and V by 8 bases; bases with no gene match: 6. Germline loops: CDR1 MNHNY, CDR2 SVGAGI (reference sequence). Deep-level settings were used for running the assay. Genomic DNA of each subset was evenly split across several immunoSEQ plates. In the sorted-subset replicate PCRs, 150 to 200 ng DNA, 25,000 to 30,000 T cell genomes, was used. TCRdb's table, derived via immunoSEQ multiplex PCR, lists solely in-frame clones and lacks some. In the table there are a few million clones, 93% of which are singletons. The chain employs TRBV6-6 and TRBJ2-1; 7 nucleotides agree with TRBD1. The TCR comes from a man aged 18 to 35 in good health. Some clones in this sample may be carry-over from other donors' samples. The sequenced sample consisted of naive CD4+ T cells from PBMCs. Sample subset: CD45RA+ positively selected. This CDR3 reads CASENRGTYNEQFF. CDR3 nucleotide sequence: TGTGCCAGCGAAAACAGGGGAACCTACAATGAGCAGTTCTTC.